This T cell receptor beta chain was identified in a study of T cell responses to AZD1222 COVID-19 vaccine. The V gene lost 1 base and the J gene lost 6 bases, with 2 bases spanning the gap. CDR1 and CDR2 from the germline V gene are LGHNT and FRNRAP. CDR3 length: 11 amino acids. Sequenced by immunoSEQ multiplex PCR; TCRdb stores in-frame clones only, minus some. The sample includes 110,000 or so clones, 80% to 90% of them seen just once. The material sequenced was peripheral blood, taken 28 days after the second AZD1222 dose. The V and J genes are TRBV12-5 and TRBJ2-3, with D unclear. This receptor was identified in an adult who received the AZD1222 COVID-19 vaccine. The chain's CDR3 is CASGLGDTQYF. Written as DNA, the CDR3 is TGTGCTAGTGGTTTGGGGGATACGCAGTATTTT.